The next 23 T cell receptor beta chains were all read from a single sample in a study of T cell responses to AZD1222 COVID-19 vaccine. Sequencing was performed with immunoSEQ multiplex PCR; in TCRdb, only in-frame clones are kept and a portion is missing. In the table there are 180,000 or so clones, 80% to 95% of which are singletons. Material: peripheral blood, obtained 28 days after the second AZD1222 dose. The receptor set was obtained from an adult who received the AZD1222 COVID-19 vaccine.

This clone has just one count. The rearrangement joins TRBV19 to TRBJ1-1; perhaps TRBD1 as D (6 bases). CDR3 length equals 13 residues. The ends were cut back, 3 bases at V and 3 bases at J, with 8 bases in the middle. The V gene's germline CDR1 is LNHDA and CDR2 SQIVND (reference sequence). The CDR3, as DNA: TGTGCCAGTAGTATCCAGGGGCACACTGAAGCTTTCTTT. This sequence encodes CASSIQGHTEAFF.

The rearrangement uses TRBV4-2 and TRBJ1-2; TRBD1 matches at 11 bases. The junction had 8 bases not matched to a gene; V was cut back by 2 bases and J by 6 bases. Per germline, CDR1 LGHNA and CDR2 YNFKEQ. This CDR3 comprises 16 residues. CDR3 loop: CASSQPGQGDLDGYTF. Written as DNA, the CDR3 is TGTGCCAGCAGCCAACCGGGACAGGGGGATCTCGATGGCTACACCTTC.

In DNA, the CDR3 is TGTGCCAGCAGGTCCCGACGTAATGAAAAACTGTTTTTT. This sequence encodes CASRSRRNEKLFF. This chain connects TRBV2 to TRBJ1-4, with D unresolved. CDR1 SNHLY and CDR2 FYNNEI come from the germline V gene. V was clipped by 6 bases and J by 4 bases, with 9 bases between them. CDR3 size: 13 residues.

The chain combines TRBV5-1 with TRBJ2-5; 10 bases agree with TRBD2. CDR1 SGHRS and CDR2 YFSETQ come from the germline V gene. This CDR3 is built from 15 residues. With V trimmed by 0 bases and J by 4 bases, 3 bases remained unmatched. In nucleotides, the CDR3 is TGCGCCAGCAGCTTGGTTGCTAGCGGGAGAGAGACCCAGTACTTC. Encoded protein: CASSLVASGRETQYF.

This clone was detected only once. The chain combines TRBV6-1 with TRBJ1-3, with TRBD1 as a possible D gene (6 bases). The CDR3 covers 17 residues. Germline-derived CDR1 and CDR2 are MNHNS and SASEGT. The V end was cut by 4 bases, the J end by 4 bases, with 20 bases between. The CDR3 DNA reads TGTGCCAGCAGTGGAGGTTTCGGCAGGGGTTTAGGAAACACCATATATTTT. Translation gives CASSGGFGRGLGNTIYF.

The rearrangement uses TRBV5-1 and TRBJ2-5; 13 bases are shared with TRBD2. Germline lookup yields CDR1 SGHRS and CDR2 YFSETQ. V dropped 4 bases and J dropped 2; count of bases not matched to a gene: 2. The CDR3 contains 15 residues. The CDR3 DNA sequence: TGCGCCAGCAGCCTGGGACTAGCGGGGCAAGAGACCCAGTACTTC. This sequence encodes CASSLGLAGQETQYF.

The chain employs TRBV28 and TRBJ1-1; D may be TRBD1 (6 bases). V was pared by 8 bases and J by 6 bases, with 13 bases between. This CDR3 region has 12 residues. In germline, CDR1 is MDHEN, CDR2 SYDVKM. The CDR3 reads CASEINRAEAFF. CDR3 in DNA: TGTGCCAGCGAAATAAACAGGGCTGAAGCTTTCTTT.

The chain carries TRBV3-1 (or the pseudogene TRBV3-2) and TRBJ1-2; possibly TRBD1 for D (5 bases). Trimming removed 1 base at V and 0 bases at J, with 9 bases between. Germline CDR1 LGHDT, CDR2 YNNKEL (reference sequence). CDR3 length: 15 amino acids. CDR3 sequence (DNA): TGTGCCAGCAGCCAAGGGACAACTACTAACTATGGCTACACCTTC. Protein sequence: CASSQGTTTNYGYTF.

The rearrangement links TRBV3-1 (or the pseudogene TRBV3-2) to TRBJ2-2; the D is unclear. The CDR3 is 13 amino acids. Per the germline V gene, CDR1 is LGHDT and CDR2 is YNNKEL (reference sequence). V dropped 1 base and J dropped 5 bases, with 5 bases sitting between them. The CDR3, as DNA: TGTGCCAGCAGCCAAGTGAGGACCGGGGAGCTGTTTTTT. Translated: CASSQVRTGELFF.

This chain uses TRBV3-1 (or the pseudogene TRBV3-2) with TRBJ2-7, with 8 bases that match TRBD2. The J segment lost 7 bases and the V segment lost 1 base, leaving 6 bases of the junction unmatched. The CDR3 length is 14 residues. Germline CDR1 and CDR2: LGHDT and YNNKEL (reference sequence). The CDR3 sequence: CASSQGSGEREQYF. The CDR3 nucleotides read TGTGCCAGCAGCCAAGGTAGCGGGGAGAGGGAGCAGTACTTC.

The CDR3, as DNA: TGTGCCAGCAGTTTTTCGGAGGGGGTGGGCTACACCTTC. This gives the protein CASSFSEGVGYTF. The J gene is TRBJ1-2, the V gene TRBV12-3 or TRBV12-4; possibly TRBD1 for D (6 bases). This CDR3 is 13 amino acids long. Trimming took 3 bases from V and 8 from J, leaving 13 bases between them.

V is TRBV4-1 and J is TRBJ2-2; no definite D call. The V gene's germline CDR1 is MGHRA and CDR2 YSYEKL. The V gene lost 0 bases and the J gene lost 5 bases, with 10 bases spanning the gap. CDR3 length: 15 residues. DNA of the CDR3: TGCGCCAGCAGCCAAGATGCGGTAAAGACCGGGGAGCTGTTTTTT. It codes for CASSQDAVKTGELFF.

This clone was observed a handful of times. The CDR3 coding sequence is TGTGCCAGCAGCGTAGAAGGGACACCTCTCTACGAGCAGTACTTC. Its translation is CASSVEGTPLYEQYF. This chain connects TRBV9 to TRBJ2-7; possible D gene TRBD1, 6 bases. The CDR3 has 15 residues. Germline V CDR1 and CDR2: SGDLS, YYNGEE. Trimming stripped 0 bases from V and 3 bases from J, with 13 bases between.

The V and J genes are TRBV28 and TRBJ2-4; possibly TRBD2 for D (5 bases). The CDR3 is made up of 14 amino acids. V was trimmed by 7 bases and J by 0 bases, leaving 10 bases between them. Germline assignment: CDR1 MDHEN and CDR2 SYDVKM. The CDR3, as DNA: TGTGCCAGCACGGACTCACTAGCCAAAAACATTCAGTACTTC. Protein sequence: CASTDSLAKNIQYF. The variable domain in full, completed from reference TRBV28 and TRBJ2-4, reads DVKVTQSSRYLVKRTGEKVFLECVQDMDHENMFWYRQDPGLGLRLIYFSYDVKMKEKGDIPEGYSVSREKKERFSLILESASTNQTSMYLCASTDSLAKNIQYFGAGTRLSVL.

J is TRBJ2-1 and V is TRBV3-1 (or the pseudogene TRBV3-2), with D possibly being TRBD2 (6 bases). V was cut by 0 bases and J by 12 bases, with 18 bases left in between. Germline V gives CDR1 LGHDT, CDR2 YNNKEL (reference sequence). CDR3 length: 15 amino acids. Written as DNA, the CDR3 is TGTGCCAGCAGCCAAGATGGTCAGGAGGGCCGTTGGCAGTTCTTC. Translation gives CASSQDGQEGRWQFF.

The V and J genes are TRBV13 and TRBJ2-7; 7 nucleotides match TRBD2. The ends lost 5 bases at V and 2 bases at J; junction bases unmatched: 9. Germline CDR1 reads PRHDT; CDR2 reads FYEKMQ (reference sequence). The CDR3 consists of 15 residues. DNA of the CDR3: TGTGCCAGCAGCCCGGGGAGGGCGGGCACCTACGAGCAGTACTTC. It codes for CASSPGRAGTYEQYF.

The V and J genes are TRBV19 and TRBJ2-7, with D maybe TRBD2 (6 bases). Trimming cost V 0 bases and J 2 bases, with 11 bases left between them. CDR3 length: 15 amino acids. Looked up from germline, CDR1 is LNHDA and CDR2 is SQIVND (reference sequence). The CDR3 sequence: CASSIESGLAYEQYF. In DNA, the CDR3 is TGTGCCAGTAGTATAGAATCGGGACTGGCCTACGAGCAGTACTTC.

The chain combines TRBV5-5 with TRBJ1-2, with a weak D call TRBD1 (5 bases). Germline-derived CDR1 and CDR2 are SGHKS and YYEKEE (reference sequence). The CDR3 totals 14 residues. V was cut by 4 bases and J by 2 bases, with 12 bases left in between. The CDR3 reads CASSPPRGNYGYTF. CDR3 sequence (DNA): TGTGCCAGCAGCCCCCCCCGGGGGAACTATGGCTACACCTTC.

The chain has TRBV7-9 and TRBJ1-5; TRBD1 is a possible D gene (5 bases). This CDR3 comprises 13 residues. Germline CDR1 and CDR2: SEHNR and FQNEAQ (reference sequence). Deletions cut 8 bases from V and 1 base from J, with 9 bases between. The CDR3 DNA reads as TGTGCCAGCGGGGGGAAAAGCAATCAGCCCCAGCATTTT. Amino acid sequence: CASGGKSNQPQHF.

This clone was recorded once. This chain connects TRBV5-1 to TRBJ2-3; D not certain. Germline CDR1 SGHRS, CDR2 YFSETQ. V lost 0 bases to trimming and J lost 4 bases, with 6 bases between them. The CDR3 totals 13 residues. CDR3 region: CASSLGSPDTQYF. CDR3 DNA: TGCGCCAGCAGCTTGGGCTCACCAGATACGCAGTATTTT.

The genes are TRBV27 and TRBJ2-5; D uncertain. With 6 bases removed from V and 0 bases from J, the gap between germline ends came to 8 bases. Germline CDR1 and CDR2: MNHEY and SMNVEV (reference sequence). The CDR3 is made up of 13 amino acids. CDR3 region: CASRGLYQETQYF. The DNA of the CDR3 is TGTGCCAGCAGGGGCCTGTACCAAGAGACCCAGTACTTC.

The chain has TRBV3-1 (or the pseudogene TRBV3-2) and TRBJ1-2; 10 bases fit TRBD1. V dropped 4 bases and J dropped 2; count of bases not matched to a gene: 7. CDR3 length: 16 residues. Germline lookup yields CDR1 LGHDT and CDR2 YNNKEL (reference sequence). Here the CDR3 reads CASSRASGQGNYGYTF. The CDR3 bases are TGTGCCAGCAGCCGAGCCTCGGGACAGGGGAACTATGGCTACACCTTC.

The chain links TRBV6-2 or TRBV6-3 to TRBJ2-4; TRBD1 is a possible D gene (5 bases). CDR1 and CDR2 from the germline V gene are MNHEY and SVGEGT. Trimming took 3 bases from V and 8 from J, leaving 20 bases between them. CDR3 length: 16 residues. The CDR3 spells CASSYIPAVGVDIQYF. In DNA form, the CDR3 reads TGTGCCAGCAGTTATATCCCCGCGGTAGGGGTTGACATTCAGTACTTC.